These 9 T cell receptor beta chains share one sample of origin, sequenced in a study of T-cell memory formation after mild COVID-19 (dated by TCRdb to about 2021). The protocol used for the library was 5' RACE. Sequenced on an Illumina NovaSeq 6000. TCRdb trimmed the raw reads at Q25, called clones with MiXCR and kept productive beta chains. Identical CDR3 protein sequences are pooled into one entry, listed with their most common genes and DNA. The sample includes about 400,000 distinct CDR3 sequences, with about a sixth observed a single time. About 22% of the sample comes from the top ten. Sequenced sample: PBMCs or a T cell subset sorted from them (not recorded which). All receptors derive from a man younger than 35 who had mild COVID-19 (a few samples of this study predate the infection). The sample titles of this study are shuffled in the database, so cell type and time point are left out; the donor was told from shared clones.

A few counts support this clonotype. This chain connects TRBV6-5 to TRBJ2-3; 9 nucleotides align to TRBD2. The CDR3 length is 15 residues. Germline CDR1 and CDR2: MNHEY and SVGAGI. V lost 2 bases and J lost 6; bases outside the gene matches: 6. As DNA, the CDR3 is TGTGCCAGCAGTTACGTTGCGGGGGGGGTGGATACGCAGTATTTT. It is translated as CASSYVAGGVDTQYF.

This chain uses TRBV15 with TRBJ2-7; D is possibly TRBD1 (5 bases). The CDR3 sequence is 15 residues long. The germline gives CDR1 LNHNV, CDR2 YYDKDF (reference sequence). V was clipped by 0 bases and J by 6 bases, with 15 bases between them. The CDR3 protein is CATSRDRQGVGEQYF. CDR3 DNA sequence: TGTGCCACCAGCAGAGATCGGCAGGGTGTGGGCGAGCAGTACTTC.

The J gene is TRBJ1-2, the V gene TRBV5-1; unclear D gene. This CDR3 has 13 amino acids. V was pared by 4 bases and J by 4 bases, with 11 bases between. Germline V gives CDR1 SGHRS, CDR2 YFSETQ. The CDR3: CASSREGAYGYTF. As DNA, the CDR3 is TGCGCCAGCAGCCGCGAGGGCGCCTATGGCTACACCTTC. Full variable domain (remainder filled in from reference TRBV5-1 and TRBJ1-2): KAGVTQTPRYLIKTRGQQVTLSCSPISGHRSVSWYQQTPGQGLQFLFEYFSETQRNKGNFPGRFSGRQFSNSRSEMNVSTLELGDSALYLCASSREGAYGYTFGSGTRLTVV.

The chain links TRBV24-1 to TRBJ2-7, with TRBD1 matching over 10 bases. The CDR3 totals 16 residues. Germline-derived CDR1 and CDR2 are KGHDR and SFDVKD. V gave up 5 bases and J gave up 3 bases; unmatched junction bases: 9. The CDR3 region has the DNA TGTGCCACCAGTGCCTTAACGACAGGGGGCGGCTACGAGCAGTACGTC. Translation gives CATSALTTGGGYEQYV.

This clonotype has at least ten counts. The chain is built from TRBV6-5 and TRBJ2-7; no definite D call. The CDR3 contains 11 residues. Trimming took 5 bases from V and 7 from J, leaving 9 bases between them. Germline CDR1 reads MNHEY; CDR2 reads SVGAGI. The CDR3 here is CASSKGKEQYV. The CDR3 DNA is TGTGCCAGCAGTAAGGGTAAAGAGCAGTACGTC.

This clonotype has a handful of counts. The gene calls are TRBV7-9 and TRBJ2-1; D may be TRBD1 (6 bases). CDR3 size: 13 residues. Germline assignment: CDR1 SEHNR and CDR2 FQNEAQ (reference sequence). The germline V and J ends were trimmed by 5 bases and 4 bases, with 9 bases remaining between them. The CDR3 sequence: CASSRTDYNEQFF. CDR3 in DNA: TGTGCCAGCAGCCGGACAGATTACAATGAGCAGTTCTTC.

The chain links TRBV7-9 to TRBJ2-1; TRBD2 aligns across 14 bases. V was pared by 11 bases and J by 7 bases, with 10 bases of the junction left unmatched. CDR3 length: 15 amino acids. CDR1 is SEHNR, CDR2 FQNEAQ, per germline (reference sequence). The CDR3 coding sequence is TGTGCCGGGATGAAGGGGACTAGCGGGGGTAATGAGCAGTTCTTC. Residues: CAGMKGTSGGNEQFF.

This clonotype was picked up a small number of times. V gene TRBV5-1 combines with J gene TRBJ1-2; 7 bases are shared with TRBD1. V trimming: 4 bases; J trimming: 3 bases; junction bases outside the gene matches: 9. CDR3 length: 15 residues. Germline CDR1 is SGHRS and CDR2 is YFSETQ. CDR3 loop: CASSTGTAVDYGYTF. For the CDR3, the DNA is TGCGCCAGCAGCACCGGGACAGCTGTTGACTATGGCTACACCTTC.

The chain links TRBV2 to TRBJ2-1; weak D call: TRBD2 (6 bases). V lost 6 bases and J lost 5, with 8 bases in between. Per the germline V gene, CDR1 is SNHLY and CDR2 is FYNNEI. CDR3 length: 12 amino acids. In DNA, the CDR3 is TGTGCCAGCAGCCGGACTAACAATGAGCAGTTCTTC. Amino acid sequence: CASSRTNNEQFF.